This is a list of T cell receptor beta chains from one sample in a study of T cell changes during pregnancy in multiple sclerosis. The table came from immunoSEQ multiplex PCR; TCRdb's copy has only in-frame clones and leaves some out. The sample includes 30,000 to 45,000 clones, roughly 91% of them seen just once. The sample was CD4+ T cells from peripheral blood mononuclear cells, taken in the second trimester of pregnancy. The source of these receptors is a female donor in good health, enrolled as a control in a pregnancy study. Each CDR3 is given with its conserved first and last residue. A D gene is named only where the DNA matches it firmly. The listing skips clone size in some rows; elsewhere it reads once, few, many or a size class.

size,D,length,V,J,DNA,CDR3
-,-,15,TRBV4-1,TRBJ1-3,TGCGCCAGCAGCCAAGACCAGGCCTCTGGAAACACCATATATTTT,CASSQDQASGNTIYF
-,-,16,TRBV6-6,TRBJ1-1,TGTGCCAGCAGTTACGGGGGGGGACGCGGGAACACTGAAGCTTTCTTT,CASSYGGGRGNTEAFF
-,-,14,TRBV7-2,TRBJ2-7,TGTGCCAGCAGCCGAATCGGGGGCTCCTACGAGCAGTACTTC,CASSRIGGSYEQYF
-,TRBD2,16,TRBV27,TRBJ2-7,TGTGCCAGCAGTTTACTTACTAGCGGGAAGCCCTACGAGCAGTACTTC,CASSLLTSGKPYEQYF
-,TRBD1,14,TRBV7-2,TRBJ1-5,TGTGCCAGCAGCTTGGGACAGGGGAATCAGCCCCAGCATTTT,CASSLGQGNQPQHF
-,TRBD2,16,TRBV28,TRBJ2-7,TGTGCCAGCAGTTTAACTAGCGGGAGGGCATCCTACGAGCAGTACTTC,CASSLTSGRASYEQYF
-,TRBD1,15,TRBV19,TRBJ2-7,TGTGCCAGTAGTAAAGAGGGGGCTAGAACCTACGAGCAGTACTTC,CASSKEGARTYEQYF
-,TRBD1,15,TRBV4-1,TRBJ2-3,TGCGCCAGCAGCCAGACAGGGGTGAGCACAGATACGCAGTATTTT,CASSQTGVSTDTQYF
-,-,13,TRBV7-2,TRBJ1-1,TGTGCCAGCAGCCACGACAGTAACACTGAAGCTTTCTTT,CASSHDSNTEAFF
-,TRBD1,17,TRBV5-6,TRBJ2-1,TGTGCCAGCAGCTTGCCCAGACACAGGGGTGTGTCTAATGAGCAGTTCTTC,CASSLPRHRGVSNEQFF
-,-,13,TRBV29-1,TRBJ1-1,TGCAGCGGGGCGACAGGAGAGAACACTGAAGCTTTCTTT,CSGATGENTEAFF
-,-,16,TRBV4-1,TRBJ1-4,TGCGCCAGCAGCCAAGACTGGGGGAGGGGTAATGAAAAACTGTTTTTT,CASSQDWGRGNEKLFF
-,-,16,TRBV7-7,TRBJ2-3,TGTGCTAGCAGAACCTCTTCTGGGGAGGGCACAGATACGCAGTATTTT,CASRTSSGEGTDTQYF
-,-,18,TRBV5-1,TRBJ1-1,TGCGCCAGCAGGGAAAGGGGGTTCCCAACGACAGGGAACACTGAAGCTTTCTTT,CASRERGFPTTGNTEAFF
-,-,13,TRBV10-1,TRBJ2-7,TGCGCCAGCAGTGCCGGAACTAGCCTCGAGCAGTACTTC,CASSAGTSLEQYF
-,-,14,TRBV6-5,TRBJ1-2,TGTGCCAGCAGTAAAAACTACAATTCTCGCGGCTACACCTTC,CASSKNYNSRGYTF
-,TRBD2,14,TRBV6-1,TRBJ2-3,TGTGCCAGCGGTAACGGGGGGAGCACAGATACGCAGTATTTT,CASGNGGSTDTQYF
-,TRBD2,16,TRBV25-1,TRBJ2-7,TGTGCCAGCAGTGAAATGGGGAGGGGAGAGCGCTACGAGCAGTACTTC,CASSEMGRGERYEQYF
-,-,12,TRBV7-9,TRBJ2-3,TGTGCCAGCAGCCTCCCTTTGGCTACGCAGTATTTT,CASSLPLATQYF
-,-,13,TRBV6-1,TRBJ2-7,TGTGCCAGCAGGCTAGCGCCTCCCTACGAGCAGTACTTC,CASRLAPPYEQYF
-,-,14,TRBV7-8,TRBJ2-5,TGTGCCAGCAGCTGGGATAGAGCGGTAGAGACCCAGTACTTC,CASSWDRAVETQYF
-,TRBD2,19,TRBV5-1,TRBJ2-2,TGCGCCAGCAGCTTGGGTGGCGGCAGCGGGAGGACTAACACCGGGGAGCTGTTTTTT,CASSLGGGSGRTNTGELFF
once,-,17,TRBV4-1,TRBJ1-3,TGCGCCAGCAGCCGGGGAGGTGTTATTAGCTCTGGAAACACCATATATTTT,CASSRGGVISSGNTIYF
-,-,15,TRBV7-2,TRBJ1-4,TGTGCCAGCAGCGTACAGCGGGCGGTCTATGAAAAACTGTTTTTT,CASSVQRAVYEKLFF
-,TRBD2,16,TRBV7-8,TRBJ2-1,TGTGCCAGCAGCTTAGTACTAGCGGGAGCCTACAATGAGCAGTTCTTC,CASSLVLAGAYNEQFF
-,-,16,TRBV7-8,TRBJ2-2,TGTGCCAGCAGCGTAAGATCCGGGACGAACACCGGGGAGCTGTTTTTT,CASSVRSGTNTGELFF
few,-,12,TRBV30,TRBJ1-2,TGTGCCTGGACTCAGCAGGTTGGAGGCTACACCTTC,CAWTQQVGGYTF
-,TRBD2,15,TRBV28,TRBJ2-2,TGTGCCAGCAGTACTAGCGGTCATAACACCGGGGAGCTGTTTTTT,CASSTSGHNTGELFF
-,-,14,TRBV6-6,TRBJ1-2,TGTGCCAGCAGTTCGGTTAAGGTTCAGGATGGCTACACCTTC,CASSSVKVQDGYTF
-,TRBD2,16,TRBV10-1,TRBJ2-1,TGCGCCAGCAGTGACCCTGGGCGGGGGGACTACAATGAGCAGTTCTTC,CASSDPGRGDYNEQFF
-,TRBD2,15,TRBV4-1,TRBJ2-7,TGCGCCAGCAGCCAAGGCGAGACTAGCAGGTACGAGCAGTACTTC,CASSQGETSRYEQYF
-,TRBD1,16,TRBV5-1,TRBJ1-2,TGCGCCAGCAGCTCGGGACAGGCGGCCCTTAGTTCGGGCTACACCTTC,CASSSGQAALSSGYTF
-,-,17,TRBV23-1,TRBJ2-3,TGCGCCAGCAGTCAACCCGCCACAGGCTCAATCACAGATACGCAGTATTTT,CASSQPATGSITDTQYF
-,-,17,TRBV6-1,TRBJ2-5,TGTGCCAGCAGTGAGTATCTTTTGGCTAGCCGGCGGGAGACCCAGTACTTC,CASSEYLLASRRETQYF
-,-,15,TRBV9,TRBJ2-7,TGTGCCAGCAGCGTAGGCTCGGCAGGGGCCTACGAGCAGTACTTC,CASSVGSAGAYEQYF
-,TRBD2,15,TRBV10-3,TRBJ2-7,TGTGCCATCAGTGAGATTGGTAGCGGGAGCTACGAGCAGTACTTC,CAISEIGSGSYEQYF
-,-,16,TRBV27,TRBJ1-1,TGTGCCAGCAGTTTACTCCGGGCGGGGAGGGCCACTGAAGCTTTCTTT,CASSLLRAGRATEAFF
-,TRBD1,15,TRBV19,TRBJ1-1,TGTGCCAGTAGTCCACAGGGGTTTCTGAACACTGAAGCTTTCTTT,CASSPQGFLNTEAFF
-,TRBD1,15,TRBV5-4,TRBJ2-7,TGTGCCAGCAGTCGTAAGACAGGGTCCTCCTACGAGCAGTACTTC,CASSRKTGSSYEQYF
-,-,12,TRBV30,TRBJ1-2,TGTGCCTGGAGGGCCTTGGACTATGGCTACACCTTC,CAWRALDYGYTF
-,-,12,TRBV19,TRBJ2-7,TGTGCCAGTAGTATTGGGCGAGGGGAGCAGTACTTC,CASSIGRGEQYF
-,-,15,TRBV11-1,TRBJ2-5,TGTGCCAGCAGCTTTGGGACTTTATCAGAGGAGACCCAGTACTTC,CASSFGTLSEETQYF
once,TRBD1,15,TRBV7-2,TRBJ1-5,TGTGCCAGCAGCTTAGAGTACAGGGGAGTGCAGCCCCAGCATTTT,CASSLEYRGVQPQHF
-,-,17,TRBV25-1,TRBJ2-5,TGTGCCAGCAGTGTGGGACTCCCGATTATAACCCAAGAGACCCAGTACTTC,CASSVGLPIITQETQYF
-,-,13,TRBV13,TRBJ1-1,TGTGCCAGCAGCTCTAACAGGAACACTGAAGCTTTCTTT,CASSSNRNTEAFF
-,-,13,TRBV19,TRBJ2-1,TGTGCCAGTAGTACCAGGACTAAAGGTGAGCAGTTCTTC,CASSTRTKGEQFF
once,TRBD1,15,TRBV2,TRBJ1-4,TGTGCCAGTGGGCGGCAGGGGGGAAATAATGAAAAACTGTTTTTT,CASGRQGGNNEKLFF
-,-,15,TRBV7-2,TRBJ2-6,TGTGCCAGCAGCTTCGCAGACTCTGGGGCCAACGTCCTGACTTTC,CASSFADSGANVLTF
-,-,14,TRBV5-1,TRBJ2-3,TGCGCCAGCAGCAACCAGGTGTCTACAGATACGCAGTATTTT,CASSNQVSTDTQYF
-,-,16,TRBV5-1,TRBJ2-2,TGCGCCAGCAGCTTGGCCGCTATGCGACGGGCCGGGGAGCTGTTTTTT,CASSLAAMRRAGELFF
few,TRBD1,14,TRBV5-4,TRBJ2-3,TGTGCCAGCACCCAAGACAGGGGGCAGGATACGCAGTATTTT,CASTQDRGQDTQYF
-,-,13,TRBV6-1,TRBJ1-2,TGTGCCAGCAGTACGGAGGTTATCTATGGCTACACCTTC,CASSTEVIYGYTF
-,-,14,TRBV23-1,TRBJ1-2,TGCGCCAGCAAGCGCTTAACCCGAACTAGCCGCTACACCTTC,CASKRLTRTSRYTF
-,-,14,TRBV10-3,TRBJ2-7,TGTGCCATCAGTCTGAGTTTGATTTCCTACGAGCAGTACTTC,CAISLSLISYEQYF
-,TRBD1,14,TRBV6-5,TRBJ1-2,TGTGCCAGCAGTCCGAAACAGGGGAGGCACGGCTACACCTTC,CASSPKQGRHGYTF
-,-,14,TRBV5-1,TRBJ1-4,TGCGCCAGCAGAAACGTATTAGCTAATGAAAAACTGTTTTTT,CASRNVLANEKLFF
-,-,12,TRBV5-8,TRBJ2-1,TGTGCCAGCAGCACTGGCTATAGCGAGCAGTTCTTC,CASSTGYSEQFF
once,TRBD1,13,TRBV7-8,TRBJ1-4,TGTGCCAGCAGCACAGGGGGGCGCGGAAAACTGTTTTTT,CASSTGGRGKLFF
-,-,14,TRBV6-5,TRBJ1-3,TGTGCCAGCACCAGGTTGGGCTCTGGAAACACCATATATTTT,CASTRLGSGNTIYF
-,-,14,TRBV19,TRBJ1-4,TGTGCCAGTAGTATTGGCGTCGGAGGGGAAAAACTGTTTTTT,CASSIGVGGEKLFF